This is a list of T cell receptor beta chains from one sample in a study of early stage breast cancer tumors. Profiled with immunoSEQ multiplex PCR; TCRdb holds only in-frame clones, not every one. The sample includes tens of thousands of clones, about two thirds of them seen just once. The sample was blood. The receptors here all came from a person between 45 and 65 years old with breast cancer. Each CDR3 is given with its conserved first and last residue. Fields, in order: V gene, CDR3 protein.

TRBV7-2 CASRAGGRANEQFF
TRBV18 CASSPLDSTPDTQYF
TRBV18 CASSPGTRADTQYF
TRBV15 CATSRDRRLAGPYEQYF
TRBV9 CASSVARGGYQDTDTQYF
TRBV6-1 CASARDTISYEQYF
TRBV9 CASSGATNGDTQYF
TRBV13 CASSLAGHYTGELFF
TRBV6-1 CASSEQVKRGGTDTQYF
TRBV6-5 CASSYNSNYGYTF
TRBV5-1 CASRAGLAGGSEQFF
TRBV2 CASSEGGAFNQPQHF
TRBV2 CASSPGTAYGELFF
TRBV7-6 CASSSTGGSYNEQFF
TRBV10-3 CAISEGTAYGYTF
TRBV9 CASSEGTGDEQYF
TRBV2 CASSGTSGRANTGELFF
TRBV7-2 CASSFLAGGPNEQFF
TRBV5-1 CASRHPSGGDHETQYF
TRBV19 CASSPQGWGAFF
TRBV5-6 CASSRSSGNTQYF
TRBV6-1 CASSSTGREAFF
TRBV5-1 CASSPSSSGRATGELFF
TRBV29-1 CSVHPTTGAHEQFF
TRBV6-6 CASSQSEKLFF
TRBV7-2 CASSRVAGGPPEQFF
TRBV7-2 CASSLGGGTEAFF
TRBV7-8 CASSTNLDRVDQPQHF
TRBV4-1 CASSQTGSKYEQYF
TRBV29-1 CSVEGRLKNTEAFF
TRBV5-1 CASSLSFLAGVTGELFF
TRBV5-6 CASSFSPGQGSDTQYF
TRBV6-5 CASSYSRDRVGAEAFF
TRBV4-1 CASSQVGQGIREQFF
TRBV9 CASEGTGGTEAFF
TRBV11-2 CASSLVTGTGDHEQYF
TRBV6-5 CASSYLAAKDYGYTF
TRBV29-1 CSVEDSRGQSIRGTDTQYF
TRBV6-5 CASSYRDRVGETQYF
TRBV30 CAWSQGDGAKNIQYF
TRBV29-1 CSVEGRGGQGSRETQYF
TRBV30 CAWVVGRFKTEAFF
TRBV9 CASSVHPGQGGETQYF